What follows are 13 T cell receptor beta chains derived from one specimen sequenced in a study of blood T cells in healthy people across ages. Primed by a sample-barcoded 5' primer and a J-beta primer mix, a second PCR proceeded for 7 to 11 cycles. TCRdb reanalysed the 5' RACE reads using MiXCR and keeps one entry per CDR3 protein. The sample lists roughly 800,000 distinct CDR3 sequences, about three fifths seen once, with about 20% in the top ten. The sample consisted of blood. The origin of the receptors is a man younger than 45 in good health.

For this clonotype: Its ends do not fully match the called genes, so a read error is possible. This rearrangement joins TRBV3-1 to TRBJ1-2; weak D call: TRBD1 (5 bases). Looked up from germline, CDR1 is LGHDT and CDR2 is YNNKEL (reference sequence). The CDR3 spans 11 residues. The CDR3 nucleotides read TGTGCCACCACTGCGGGGGGTGGCTGCACCTTC. Residues: CATTAGGGCTF.

The CDR3 DNA reads TGTGCCAGCAGCTTGAGGACAGGGGGGGACTACGAGCAGTACTTC. This sequence encodes CASSLRTGGDYEQYF. The chain employs TRBV11-2 and TRBJ2-7; TRBD1 matches 10 bases. Germline V lookup: CDR1 SGHAT, CDR2 FQNNGV. The trim removed 3 bases at V and 3 bases at J, leaving 5 bases unmatched. The CDR3 has 15 residues.

V usage is TRBV15 and J usage is TRBJ2-7; D is unresolved. CDR1 and CDR2 (germline): LNHNV, YYDKDF (reference sequence). V gave up 1 base and J gave up 3 bases, with 7 bases separating them. The CDR3 is 13 residues long. CDR3 loop: CATSRGPYYEQYF. The CDR3 DNA reads as TGTGCCACCAGCAGAGGCCCCTACTACGAGCAGTACTTC.

This clonotype was seen repeatedly, ten times or more. The rearrangement links TRBV9 to TRBJ1-2; D is perhaps TRBD1 (6 bases). The CDR3 is 13 amino acids. CDR1 is SGDLS and CDR2 is YYNGEE in the germline V gene. V was trimmed by 0 bases and J by 6 bases, leaving 9 bases between them. The chain's CDR3 is CASSVGTEDGYTF. The CDR3, as DNA: TGTGCCAGCAGCGTAGGGACAGAGGATGGCTACACCTTC.

CDR3 amino acids: CASSRTGAGDYGYTF. CDR3 in DNA: TGTGCCAGCAGTCGAACAGGGGCAGGCGACTATGGCTACACCTTC. The chain uses TRBV12-3 or TRBV12-4 and TRBJ1-2, with 7 bases matching TRBD1. The junction had 9 bases not matched to a gene; V was cut back by 5 bases and J by 3 bases. CDR3 length equals 15 residues.

This clonotype was counted only a few times. The gene calls are TRBV7-3 and TRBJ2-5, with a possible D match to TRBD2 (5 bases). Germline V gene data show CDR1 as SGHTA and CDR2 as FQGTGA. V shed 2 bases and J shed 3 bases, with 7 bases lying between them. The CDR3 length is 13 residues. This chain's CDR3 is CASSLPAEETQYF. CDR3 DNA sequence: TGTGCCAGCAGCTTACCAGCGGAAGAGACCCAGTACTTC.

This clonotype was seen only a few times. This chain connects TRBV15 to TRBJ1-1; TRBD1 aligns across 8 bases. The CDR3 contains 13 residues. CDR1 and CDR2 from the germline V gene are LNHNV and YYDKDF (reference sequence). With V trimmed by 2 bases and J by 9 bases, 5 bases remained unmatched. CDR3 sequence reads: CATSRQGTGKAFF. CDR3 nucleotide sequence: TGTGCCACCAGCAGACAAGGGACAGGTAAAGCTTTCTTT.

The chain couples TRBV16 to TRBJ1-2, with 8 bases identical to TRBD1. Trimming cost V 4 bases and J 2 bases; bases outside gene matches: 18. The CDR3 has 19 residues. Germline CDR1 and CDR2: KGHSY and FQNENV. The CDR3 DNA reads as TGTGCCAGCAGCCGCACCGGATTAAACAGGGGGAGGGGAAACTATGGCTACACCTTC. This translates into CASSRTGLNRGRGNYGYTF.

Here the CDR3 DNA reads TGCGCCAGCAATCCAGGGACCACAGATACGCAGTATTTT. The encoded protein is CASNPGTTDTQYF. V and J are TRBV10-2 and TRBJ2-3; perhaps D is TRBD1 or TRBD2 (5 bases each). Germline assignment: CDR1 WSHSY and CDR2 SAAADI. Trimming pared 7 bases from V and 2 bases from J, leaving 10 bases between. This CDR3 contains 13 residues.

In this sample, this clonotype turned up once. This rearrangement joins TRBV14 to TRBJ1-2; D unclear. Trimming removed 0 bases from V and 8 bases from J, with 13 bases in between. Per the germline V gene, CDR1 is SGHDN and CDR2 is FVKESK. The CDR3 contains 14 residues. This CDR3 is CASSQDLGRRGYTF. Here the CDR3 DNA reads TGTGCCAGCAGCCAAGATCTGGGCCGCAGGGGCTACACCTTC.

V and J are TRBV21-1 and TRBJ2-7; the table names TRBD1, a call not compared with the DNA. TRBV21-1 is a known pseudogene. The CDR3 sequence is 12 residues long. In nucleotides, the CDR3 is TGTGCCAGCAGCGGGGGAAACTACGAGCAGTACTTC. Translated: CASSGGNYEQYF.

This chain connects TRBV25-1 to TRBJ2-7; D is ambiguous. This CDR3 is 16 amino acids long. Per the germline V gene, CDR1 is MGHDK and CDR2 is SYGVNS. Between the trimmed V and J ends, which lost 7 bases and 4 bases, there was a span of 23 bases. The CDR3 sequence is CASNRSALKIFYEQYF. The CDR3 DNA reads TGTGCCAGCAATCGTTCTGCCCTGAAAATATTTTACGAGCAGTACTTC.

The V call is TRBV11-2, the J call TRBJ1-1, with D unclear. From germline, CDR1 is SGHAT and CDR2 FQNNGV. V lost 3 bases and J lost 4, with 12 bases in between. The CDR3 sequence is 14 residues long. CDR3 region: CASSFSGRATEAFF. CDR3 nucleotides: TGTGCCAGCAGCTTTAGCGGGAGGGCCACTGAAGCTTTCTTT.